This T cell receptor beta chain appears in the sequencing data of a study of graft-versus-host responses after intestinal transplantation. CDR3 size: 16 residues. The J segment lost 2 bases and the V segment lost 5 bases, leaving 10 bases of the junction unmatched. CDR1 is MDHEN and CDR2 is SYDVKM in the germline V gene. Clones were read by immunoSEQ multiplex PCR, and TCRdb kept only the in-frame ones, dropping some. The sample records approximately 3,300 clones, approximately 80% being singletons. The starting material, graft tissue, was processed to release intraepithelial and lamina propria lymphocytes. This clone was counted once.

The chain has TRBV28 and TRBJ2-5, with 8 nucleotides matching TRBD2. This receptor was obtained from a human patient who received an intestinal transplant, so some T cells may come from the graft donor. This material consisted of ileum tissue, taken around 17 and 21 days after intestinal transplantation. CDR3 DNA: TGTGCCAGCAGTCCATCGACCGGGAGGGGGCAAGAGACCCAGTACTTC. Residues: CASSPSTGRGQETQYF.